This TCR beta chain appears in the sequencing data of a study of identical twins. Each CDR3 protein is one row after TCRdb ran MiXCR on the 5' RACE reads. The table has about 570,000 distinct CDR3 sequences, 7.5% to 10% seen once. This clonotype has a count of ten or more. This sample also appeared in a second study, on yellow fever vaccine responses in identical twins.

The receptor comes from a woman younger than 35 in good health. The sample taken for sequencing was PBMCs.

The CDR3 sequence: CAISLGGATGNEQFF. As DNA, the CDR3 is TGTGCCATCAGCCTAGGGGGGGCGACGGGCAATGAGCAGTTCTTC. This chain links TRBV10-3 with TRBJ2-1; D perhaps matches TRBD2 (7 bases). The germline V gene encodes CDR1 ENHRY and CDR2 SYGVKD. This CDR3 is 15 amino acids long. Trimming took off 6 bases at V and 6 bases at J, with 18 bases between the two ends.